The rows below give T cell receptor beta chains drawn from one sample of a study of vaccination and CD4 T cells after COVID-19. Their antigen targets remain unknown. MiXCR was run by TCRdb on the PCR reads, yielding one entry per CDR3 protein. Among more than 4,500 distinct CDR3 sequences listed, about half were seen once. Sequenced sample: CD4+ T cells from blood, cultured in vitro. Every receptor here comes from a human donor who had recovered from COVID-19. Both conserved end residues are part of each CDR3. D genes are given only for firm matches. Size tells how often a clone was seen (once, few, many) or the class of an expanded clone, and some rows leave it out.

size	V	J	D	CDR3	DNA
few	TRBV20-1	TRBJ1-6	TRBD1	CSALDRGQGSPLHF	TGCAGTGCTCTAGACAGGGGGCAAGGGTCACCCCTCCACTTT
NA	TRBV5-1	TRBJ2-2	TRBD1	CASGTGQAPGELFF	TGCGCCAGCGGGACGGGACAGGCACCCGGGGAGCTGTTTTTT
NA	TRBV5-4	TRBJ1-1	TRBD1	CASSPWTGRNTEAFF	TGTGCCAGCAGCCCCTGGACAGGGAGGAACACTGAAGCTTTCTTT
NA	TRBV20-1	TRBJ2-5	NA	CSARARPKLAEVGETQYF	TGCAGTGCTAGAGCTCGACCCAAACTAGCTGAGGTAGGAGAGACCCAGTACTTC
NA	TRBV10-3	TRBJ1-5	TRBD1	CATCMGTGSNQPQHF	TGTGCCACGTGCATGGGGACAGGGAGCAATCAGCCCCAGCATTTT
NA	TRBV2	TRBJ2-6	NA	CASTGDGANVLTF	TGTGCCAGCACTGGGGATGGGGCCAACGTCCTGACTTTC
NA	TRBV10-3	TRBJ1-3	NA	CAISEAVYPTSGNTIYF	TGTGCCATCAGTGAGGCCGTCTATCCTACCTCTGGAAACACCATATATTTT
large	TRBV4-3	TRBJ2-1	TRBD2	CASSQSEGGPANEQFF	TGCGCCAGCAGCCAATCGGAGGGAGGGCCCGCCAATGAGCAGTTCTTC
few	TRBV10-3	TRBJ2-5	NA	CAISSRTEETQYF	TGTGCCATCAGTAGTCGGACAGAAGAGACCCAGTACTTC
NA	TRBV7-2	TRBJ2-5	NA	CASSIQIQTPQETQYF	TGTGCCAGCAGCATACAGATCCAGACACCCCAAGAGACCCAGTACTTC
NA	TRBV7-8	TRBJ1-2	NA	CASSRGGAGATGYTF	TGTGCCAGCAGCAGGGGGGGGGCGGGGGCCACGGGCTACACCTTC
NA	TRBV5-1	TRBJ2-5	TRBD2	CASSYSGSVQETQYF	TGCGCCAGCAGCTATAGCGGGAGTGTGCAGGAGACCCAGTACTTC
few	TRBV2	TRBJ1-6	NA	CASSLNRIGNSPLHF	TGTGCCAGCAGTCTAAACAGGATAGGGAATTCACCCCTCCACTTT
few	TRBV7-9	TRBJ2-7	TRBD2	CASSDSGGTYEQYF	TGTGCCAGCAGCGATAGCGGGGGGACCTACGAGCAGTACTTC
large	TRBV20-1	TRBJ2-1	NA	CSARPNFYNEQFF	TGCAGTGCGCGTCCGAATTTCTACAATGAGCAGTTCTTC
NA	TRBV6-5	TRBJ1-6	NA	CASSSGPYNSPLHF	TGTGCCAGCAGTTCTGGACCCTATAATTCACCCCTCCACTTT
NA	TRBV20-1	TRBJ2-1	NA	CSAGGGRSYNEQFF	TGCAGTGCCGGAGGGGGGAGGTCCTACAATGAGCAGTTCTTC
large	TRBV5-4	TRBJ2-6	NA	CASSFPLTGSGANVLTF	TGTGCCAGCAGCTTCCCCCTGACAGGCTCTGGGGCCAACGTCCTGACTTTC
NA	TRBV27	TRBJ2-3	TRBD2	CASSLSYPGGGASDTQYF	TGTGCCAGCAGTTTATCTTACCCGGGCGGGGGGGCTTCAGATACGCAGTATTTT
NA	TRBV19	TRBJ2-7	NA	CASSLKVGGATYEQYF	TGTGCCAGTTCCTTGAAGGTAGGTGGAGCTACCTACGAGCAGTACTTC
NA	TRBV5-4	TRBJ1-2	NA	CASSLVADTYGYTF	TGTGCCAGCAGCTTGGTGGCGGACACATATGGCTACACCTTC
few	TRBV7-9	TRBJ2-1	NA	CASSLVGEQFF	TGTGCCAGCAGCTTAGTAGGTGAGCAGTTCTTC
NA	TRBV19	TRBJ1-1	NA	CASSEGRGRNTEAFF	TGTGCCAGCTCCGAGGGTAGGGGCCGGAACACTGAAGCTTTCTTT
few	TRBV2	TRBJ1-4	NA	CASGGGKLFF	TGTGCCAGTGGAGGTGGAAAACTGTTTTTT
NA	TRBV20-1	TRBJ2-1	NA	CSPRAGADEQFF	TGCAGTCCAAGGGCGGGGGCGGATGAGCAGTTCTTC
medium-sized	TRBV21-1	TRBJ2-5	NA	CASSKGRGRSRETQYF	TGTGCCAGCAGCAAAGGCAGGGGGAGATCGAGGGAGACCCAGTACTTC
NA	TRBV20-1	TRBJ2-7	NA	CSAVAPLAGVYF	TGCAGTGCTGTGGCCCCTCTGGCGGGCGTTTACTTC
NA	TRBV7-2	TRBJ2-5	NA	CASSSGWYQETQYF	TGTGCCAGCAGCTCCGGGTGGTACCAAGAGACCCAGTACTTC
NA	TRBV19	TRBJ1-6	TRBD1	CASSFRTGGDSPLHF	TGTGCCAGTAGTTTCAGGACAGGGGGAGATTCACCCCTCCACTTT
NA	TRBV7-2	TRBJ1-1	NA	CASSLAPEGIGAFF	TGTGCCAGCAGCTTAGCGCCGGAGGGGATCGGAGCTTTCTTT
NA	TRBV10-3	TRBJ1-3	NA	CAISDSGRAGNTIYF	TGTGCCATCAGTGATTCGGGCAGGGCTGGAAACACCATATATTTT
few	TRBV28	TRBJ1-2	TRBD1	CASSFAGTGVGGYTF	TGTGCCAGCAGTTTTGCCGGGACAGGGGTGGGCGGCTACACCTTC
once	TRBV7-8	TRBJ2-2	NA	CASSLALLARNTGELFF	TGTGCCAGCAGCTTAGCGCTTTTAGCCCGGAACACCGGGGAGCTGTTTTTT
hyperexpanded	TRBV28	TRBJ1-2	NA	CASSLRAARGAYGYTF	TGTGCCAGCAGTTTAAGGGCCGCACGGGGCGCCTATGGCTACACCTTC
NA	TRBV20-1	TRBJ2-7	NA	CSAQGVGYEQYF	TGCAGTGCCCAAGGGGTGGGGTACGAGCAGTACTTC
NA	TRBV6-2/TRBV6-3	TRBJ2-1	NA	CASSYRAGTQFF	TGTGCCAGCAGTTACAGGGCGGGGACGCAGTTCTTC
NA	TRBV7-8	TRBJ2-5	TRBD2	CASSPHGRAGTQETQYF	TGTGCCAGCAGCCCGCATGGGAGGGCGGGGACCCAAGAGACCCAGTACTTC
few	TRBV2	TRBJ1-6	NA	CASTGEVDSPLHF	TGTGCCAGCACGGGGGAAGTTGATTCACCCCTCCACTTT
NA	TRBV11-3	TRBJ1-1	NA	CASSLGVTEAFF	TGTGCCAGCAGCTTGGGCGTGACTGAAGCTTTCTTT
NA	TRBV6-2/TRBV6-3	TRBJ2-5	NA	CASTIAPSRGKETQYF	TGTGCCAGCACCATAGCCCCTTCTCGGGGTAAAGAGACCCAGTACTTC
NA	TRBV5-1	TRBJ1-2	TRBD1	CASSQRTGLDYGYTF	TGCGCCAGCAGCCAAAGGACAGGACTCGACTATGGCTACACCTTC
once	TRBV20-1	TRBJ1-1	NA	CSARDGRLGAFF	TGCAGTGCTAGAGATGGGCGACTAGGAGCTTTCTTT
few	TRBV19	TRBJ1-2	TRBD1	CASSTRDRGFGYTF	TGTGCCAGTAGCACACGGGACAGGGGTTTTGGCTACACCTTC
NA	TRBV19	TRBJ2-5	TRBD2	CASSRLAGVFETQYF	TGTGCCAGTAGTAGACTAGCGGGAGTCTTTGAGACCCAGTACTTC